The 9 T cell receptor beta chains in this list originate from one sample, sequenced in a study of blood T cell repertoires in COVID-19. Generated by immunoSEQ multiplex PCR, the TCRdb table keeps only in-frame clones and is missing some. This sample has about 72,000 clones, with approximately 90% found just once. Sample: peripheral blood. The receptor set was obtained from a man aged 30-40 years with acute or convalescent COVID-19.

The rearrangement links TRBV11-2 to TRBJ1-6; D possibly corresponds to TRBD1 (5 bases). Germline V lookup: CDR1 SGHAT, CDR2 FQNNGV. V was clipped by 5 bases and J by 5 bases, with 13 bases between them. CDR3 length: 15 amino acids. CDR3 in amino acids: CASSPAGRDNSPLHF. CDR3 in DNA: TGTGCCAGCAGCCCAGCGGGCAGGGATAATTCACCCCTCCACTTT.

This sequence joins TRBV7-9 and TRBJ2-2; 11 nucleotides align to TRBD2. With 5 bases clipped from V and 8 bases from J, the junction kept 10 bases outside the gene matches. Germline assignment: CDR1 SEHNR and CDR2 FQNEAQ (reference sequence). The CDR3 covers 16 residues. The CDR3, as DNA: TGTGCCAGCAGCCCTCGGACTAGCGGGCTCTTGGGGGAGCTGTTTTTT. Amino acids: CASSPRTSGLLGELFF.

The gene calls are TRBV19 and TRBJ2-5, with D maybe TRBD2 (6 bases). The V and J ends lost 5 bases and 0 bases respectively, with 13 bases between them. In germline, CDR1 is LNHDA, CDR2 SQIVND (reference sequence). There are 15 residues in the CDR3. CDR3 DNA sequence: TGTGCCAGTAGTTCAGAGGGACTGAACCAAGAGACCCAGTACTTC. Translation gives CASSSEGLNQETQYF.

This clone was recorded many times. V is TRBV5-6 and J is TRBJ2-7; a weak D match, TRBD1 (6 bases). This CDR3 has 14 residues. The V gene's germline CDR1 is SGHDT and CDR2 YYEEEE. Trimming removed 4 bases at V and 0 bases at J, with 11 bases between. The CDR3 is CASSVTGFSYEQYF. The CDR3 nucleotides are TGTGCCAGCAGCGTGACAGGTTTCTCCTACGAGCAGTACTTC.

V usage is TRBV7-3 and J usage is TRBJ2-7; 14 bases agree with TRBD2. CDR1 and CDR2 from the germline V gene are SGHTA and FQGTGA. J lost 3 bases, V lost 7 bases, and 5 bases had no gene match. The CDR3 runs 15 residues. CDR3 sequence: CASNSGLAGDYEQYF. As DNA, the CDR3 is TGTGCCAGCAACTCGGGACTAGCGGGGGACTACGAGCAGTACTTC.

The rearrangement links TRBV10-3 to TRBJ2-3, with 8 bases that match TRBD2. The CDR3 spans 15 residues. V lost 3 bases, J lost 9 bases, and 11 bases stayed unmatched. Per germline, CDR1 ENHRY and CDR2 SYGVKD. The CDR3: CAISDGLAGFRTQYF. CDR3 in DNA: TGTGCCATCAGTGATGGGCTAGCGGGTTTCCGGACGCAGTATTTT.

The chain links TRBV2 to TRBJ1-1, with 7 nucleotides matching TRBD1. The CDR3 extends over 15 amino acids. Unmatched junction bases numbered 12, after V lost 7 bases and J lost 4 bases. CDR1 is SNHLY, CDR2 FYNNEI, per germline. The CDR3 DNA follows: TGTGCCAGCAAAGCGAGGGACAGAGATGGCACTGAAGCTTTCTTT. Protein: CASKARDRDGTEAFF.

The rearrangement links TRBV3-1 (or the pseudogene TRBV3-2) to TRBJ2-3; D perhaps matches TRBD1 (6 bases). V was cut by 8 bases and J by 5 bases, with 14 bases left in between. The germline V gene encodes CDR1 LGHDT and CDR2 YNNKEL (reference sequence). This CDR3 is 13 amino acids long. The CDR3 loop reads CASGRPGQDTQYF. As DNA, the CDR3 is TGTGCCAGCGGCCGTCCGGGACAAGATACGCAGTATTTT.

This clone has only a few counts. The V call is TRBV3-1 (or the pseudogene TRBV3-2), the J call TRBJ1-1, with D perhaps matching TRBD1 (5 bases). The germline CDR1 and CDR2 sequences are LGHDT and YNNKEL (reference sequence). The germline V and J ends were trimmed by 4 bases and 4 bases, with 10 bases remaining between them. CDR3 size: 13 residues. CDR3 in DNA: TGTGCCAGCAGCCCCAGGGTTGGCACTGAAGCTTTCTTT. Translating gives CASSPRVGTEAFF.